Presented here are 4 T cell receptor beta chains from one specimen sequenced in a study of cytomegalovirus exposure and HLA in healthy donors. The primer mix had 60 Vbeta and 13 Jbeta primers. This table comes from immunoSEQ multiplex PCR, and its TCRdb copy is limited to in-frame clones, with some not included. Of 84,000 or so clones listed, 62% are singletons. The sample was PBMCs. These receptor sequences come from a woman aged 30 to 39 in good health and CMV-seropositive.

This clone was seen more than once but under ten times. This sequence joins TRBV28 and TRBJ1-2, with 7 bases fitting TRBD1. CDR1 MDHEN and CDR2 SYDVKM come from the germline V gene. CDR3 size: 15 residues. V gave up 5 bases and J gave up 1 base; unmatched junction bases: 7. CDR3 coding DNA: TGTGCCAGCAGTGGGTACAGGGGCCGTAACTATGGCTACACCTTC. Its protein is CASSGYRGRNYGYTF.

As DNA, the CDR3 is TGCGCCAGCAGCACCGGACTAGCGGGGGGCCTCCAAGAGACCCAGTACTTC. Protein sequence: CASSTGLAGGLQETQYF. The chain carries TRBV5-1 and TRBJ2-5, with TRBD2 matching 14 bases. Germline V lookup: CDR1 SGHRS, CDR2 YFSETQ. V lost 4 bases, J lost 1 base, and 6 bases stayed unmatched. The CDR3 consists of 17 residues.

The V call is TRBV5-6, the J call TRBJ2-6; the D is unclear. The V gene's germline CDR1 is SGHDT and CDR2 YYEEEE. CDR3 length: 15 residues. V gave up 4 bases and J gave up 0 bases, with 8 bases separating them. The CDR3 here is CASSVDGSGANVLTF. DNA of the CDR3: TGTGCCAGCAGCGTGGACGGCTCTGGGGCCAACGTCCTGACTTTC. Full variable domain (remainder filled in from reference TRBV5-6 and TRBJ2-6): DAGVTQSPTHLIKTRGQQVTLRCSPKSGHDTVSWYQQALGQGPQFIFQYYEEEERQRGNFPDRFSGHQFPNYSSELNVNALLLGDSALYLCASSVDGSGANVLTFGAGSRLTVL.

This chain uses TRBV27 with TRBJ2-5, with 9 bases that match TRBD2. The germline V gene encodes CDR1 MNHEY and CDR2 SMNVEV (reference sequence). The junction had 18 bases not matched to a gene; V was cut back by 6 bases and J by 4 bases. The CDR3 sequence is 18 residues long. DNA of the CDR3: TGTGCCAGCAGCTCATGGACAGCGGGGGGACGCTCAGGAGAGACCCAGTACTTC. This translates into CASSSWTAGGRSGETQYF.